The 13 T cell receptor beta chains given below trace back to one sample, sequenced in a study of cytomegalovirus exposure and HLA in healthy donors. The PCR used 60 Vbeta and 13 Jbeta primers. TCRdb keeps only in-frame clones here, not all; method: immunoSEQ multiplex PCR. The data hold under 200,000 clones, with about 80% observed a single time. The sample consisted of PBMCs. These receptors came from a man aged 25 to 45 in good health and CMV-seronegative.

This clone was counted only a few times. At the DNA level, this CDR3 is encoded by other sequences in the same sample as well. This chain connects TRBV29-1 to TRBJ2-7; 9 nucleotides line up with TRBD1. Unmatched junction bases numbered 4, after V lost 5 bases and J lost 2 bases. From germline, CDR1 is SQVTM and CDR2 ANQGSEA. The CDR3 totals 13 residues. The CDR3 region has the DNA TGCAGCGTTCCGGGACAGGGAACCTACGAGCAGTACTTC. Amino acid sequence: CSVPGQGTYEQYF.

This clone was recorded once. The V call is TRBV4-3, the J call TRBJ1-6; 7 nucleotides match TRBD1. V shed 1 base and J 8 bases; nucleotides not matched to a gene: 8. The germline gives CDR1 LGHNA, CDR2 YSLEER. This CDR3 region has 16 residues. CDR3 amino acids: CASSQAPGGLDSPLHF. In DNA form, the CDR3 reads TGCGCCAGCAGCCAAGCCCCAGGGGGGCTAGATTCACCCCTCCACTTT.

CDR3 sequence reads: CASNPGGTEAFF. The CDR3 DNA reads as TGTGCCAGCAACCCCGGGGGGACTGAAGCTTTCTTT. The chain recombines TRBV2 with TRBJ1-1, with D perhaps matching TRBD1 (5 bases). This CDR3 has 12 amino acids. Germline V lookup: CDR1 SNHLY, CDR2 FYNNEI. The V end was cut by 7 bases, the J end by 5 bases, with 11 bases between.

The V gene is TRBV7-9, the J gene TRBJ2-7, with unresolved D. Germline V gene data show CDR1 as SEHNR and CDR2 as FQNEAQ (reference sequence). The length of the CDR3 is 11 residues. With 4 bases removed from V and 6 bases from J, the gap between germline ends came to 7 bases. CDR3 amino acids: CASSYQAEQYF. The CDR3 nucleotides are TGTGCCAGCAGCTACCAGGCCGAGCAGTACTTC. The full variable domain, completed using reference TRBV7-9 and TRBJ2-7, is DTGVSQNPRHKITKRGQNVTFRCDPISEHNRLYWYRQTLGQGPEFLTYFQNEAQLEKSRLLSDRFSAERPKGSFSTLEIQRTEQGDSAMYLCASSYQAEQYFGPGTRLTVT.

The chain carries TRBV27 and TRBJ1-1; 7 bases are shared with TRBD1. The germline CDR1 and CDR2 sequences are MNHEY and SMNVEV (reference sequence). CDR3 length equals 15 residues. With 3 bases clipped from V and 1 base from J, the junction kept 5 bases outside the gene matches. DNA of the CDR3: TGTGCCAGCAGTTTCAAGGGGGCATCGAACACTGAAGCTTTCTTT. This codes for CASSFKGASNTEAFF.

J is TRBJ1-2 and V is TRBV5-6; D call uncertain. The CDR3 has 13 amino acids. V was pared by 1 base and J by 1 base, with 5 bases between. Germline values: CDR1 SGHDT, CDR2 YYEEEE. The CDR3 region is CASSLPGNYGYTF. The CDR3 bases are TGTGCCAGCAGCTTGCCGGGTAACTATGGCTACACCTTC. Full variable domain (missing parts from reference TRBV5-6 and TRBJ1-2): DAGVTQSPTHLIKTRGQQVTLRCSPKSGHDTVSWYQQALGQGPQFIFQYYEEEERQRGNFPDRFSGHQFPNYSSELNVNALLLGDSALYLCASSLPGNYGYTFGSGTRLTVV.

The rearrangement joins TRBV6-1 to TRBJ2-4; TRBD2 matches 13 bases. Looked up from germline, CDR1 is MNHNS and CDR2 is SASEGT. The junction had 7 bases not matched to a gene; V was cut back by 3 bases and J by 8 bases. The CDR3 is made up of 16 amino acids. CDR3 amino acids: CASSEKLAGGLDIQYF. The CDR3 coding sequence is TGTGCCAGCAGTGAGAAACTAGCGGGGGGGCTGGACATTCAGTACTTC.

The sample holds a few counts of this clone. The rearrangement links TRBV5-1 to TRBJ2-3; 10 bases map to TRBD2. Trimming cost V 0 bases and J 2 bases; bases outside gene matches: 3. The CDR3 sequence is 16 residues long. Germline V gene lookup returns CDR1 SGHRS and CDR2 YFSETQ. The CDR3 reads CASSLGTSGYTDTQYF. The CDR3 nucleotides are TGCGCCAGCAGCTTGGGGACTAGCGGCTACACAGATACGCAGTATTTT. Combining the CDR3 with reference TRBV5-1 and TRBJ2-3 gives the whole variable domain KAGVTQTPRYLIKTRGQQVTLSCSPISGHRSVSWYQQTPGQGLQFLFEYFSETQRNKGNFPGRFSGRQFSNSRSEMNVSTLELGDSALYLCASSLGTSGYTDTQYFGPGTRLTVL.

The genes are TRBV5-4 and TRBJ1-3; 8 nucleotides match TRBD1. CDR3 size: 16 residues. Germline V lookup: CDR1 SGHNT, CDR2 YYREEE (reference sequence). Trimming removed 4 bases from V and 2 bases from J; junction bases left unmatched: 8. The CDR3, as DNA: TGTGCCAGCAGCCCCGGACAGGGAAAAACTGGAAACACCATATATTTT. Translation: CASSPGQGKTGNTIYF.

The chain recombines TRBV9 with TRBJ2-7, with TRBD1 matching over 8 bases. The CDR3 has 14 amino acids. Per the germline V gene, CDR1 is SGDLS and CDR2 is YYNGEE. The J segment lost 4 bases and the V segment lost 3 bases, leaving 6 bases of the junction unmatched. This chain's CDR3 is CASSERTGPYEQYF. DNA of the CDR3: TGTGCCAGCAGCGAGAGGACAGGGCCTTACGAGCAGTACTTC.

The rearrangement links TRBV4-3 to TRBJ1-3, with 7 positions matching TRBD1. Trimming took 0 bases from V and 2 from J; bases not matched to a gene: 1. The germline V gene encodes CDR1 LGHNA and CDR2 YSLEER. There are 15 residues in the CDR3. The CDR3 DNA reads TGCGCCAGCAGCCAAGAGAGGGGGCCTGGAAACACCATATATTTT. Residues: CASSQERGPGNTIYF.

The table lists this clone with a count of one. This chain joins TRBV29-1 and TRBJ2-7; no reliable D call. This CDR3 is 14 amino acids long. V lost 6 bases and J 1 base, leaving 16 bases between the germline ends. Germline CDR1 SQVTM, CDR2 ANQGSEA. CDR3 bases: TGCAGCGTGCCCAGGTGGCTTGGGTCCTACGAGCAGTACTTC. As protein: CSVPRWLGSYEQYF.

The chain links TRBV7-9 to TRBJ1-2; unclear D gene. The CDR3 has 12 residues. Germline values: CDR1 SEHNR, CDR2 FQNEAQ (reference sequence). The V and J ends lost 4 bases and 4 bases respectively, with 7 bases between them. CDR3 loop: CASSSSGYGYTF. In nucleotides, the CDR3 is TGTGCCAGCAGCTCCTCGGGCTATGGCTACACCTTC.